This TCR beta chain came from a study of shared clonotypes between healthy human individuals. Study outcomes and limitations: Only blood was sampled, and tissue TCR repertoires likely differ from blood ones.

The CDR3 is 13 residues long. CDR1 SGHRS and CDR2 YFSETQ come from the germline V gene. V lost 0 bases and J 4 bases, leaving 8 bases between the germline ends. Profiling relied on immunoSEQ multiplex PCR, and the TCRdb table lists in-frame clones only, not all of them. The sample records approximately 110,000 clones, 67% being singletons. With regard to this clone: Antigen specificity is unknown.

The sequenced material came from memory CD8+ T cells sorted from blood. Described subset: CD45RO+ cells pooled with CCR7-negative TemRA cells. This TCR was sampled from a woman aged 30 to 39 in good health. The V and J genes are TRBV5-1 and TRBJ2-7; D ambiguous. CDR3 sequence (DNA): TGCGCCAGCAGCTTGGACAGAACGTACGAGCAGTACTTC. Translation gives CASSLDRTYEQYF.